The next 30 T cell receptor beta chains were all read from a single sample in a study of T cell changes during pregnancy in multiple sclerosis (dated by TCRdb to between 2018 and 2021). Libraries were built with the immunoSEQ multiplex PCR assay. The table comes from immuneACCESS by way of TCRdb, which keeps in-frame sequences with V and J called. Part of the clones is missing from these tables; in studies checked, under half for an unresolved V gene and the rest for unknown reasons. The sample table contains more than 55,000 clones; only one count was recorded for around 92% of them. The ten largest clones take up 1% to 1.5% of the sample. The material was peripheral blood, obtained after pregnancy. Receptor source: a female donor in good health, enrolled as a control in a pregnancy study.

CDR3 protein: CASSPGQGGYEQYF. CDR3 nucleotide sequence: TGCGCCAGCAGCCCAGGACAGGGTGGCTACGAGCAGTACTTC. This chain connects TRBV5-1 to TRBJ2-7; 8 bases align to TRBD1. Germline CDR1 is SGHRS and CDR2 is YFSETQ. The CDR3 contains 14 residues. The V segment lost 4 bases and the J segment 3 bases; nucleotides outside the gene matches: 6.

V usage is TRBV2 and J usage is TRBJ1-6; 7 nucleotides line up with TRBD1. Germline assignment: CDR1 SNHLY and CDR2 FYNNEI. There are 15 residues in the CDR3. V dropped 5 bases and J dropped 7; count of bases not matched to a gene: 8. CDR3: CASSQSRQGNSPLHF. The CDR3 DNA follows: TGTGCCAGCAGTCAAAGTAGACAGGGAAATTCACCCCTCCACTTT. Supplemented by reference TRBV2 and TRBJ1-6, the full variable domain reads EPEVTQTPSHQVTQMGQEVILRCVPISNHLYFYWYRQILGQKVEFLVSFYNNEISEKSEIFDDQFSVERPDGSNFTLKIRSTKLEDSAMYFCASSQSRQGNSPLHFGNGTRLTVT.

The chain recombines TRBV7-2 with TRBJ1-5; D uncertain. Between the trimmed V and J ends, which lost 7 bases and 7 bases, there was a span of 17 bases. Germline V gene sequence: CDR1 SGHTA, CDR2 FQGNSA. The CDR3 is 14 amino acids. CDR3 coding DNA: TGTGCCAGCACCCTAGGAAGCTTCGGACAGCCCCAGCATTTT. Protein: CASTLGSFGQPQHF. The full variable domain, in which reference TRBV7-2 and TRBJ1-5 provide the parts outside the CDR3, is GAGVSQSPSNKVTEKGKDVELRCDPISGHTALYWYRQSLGQGLEFLIYFQGNSAPDKSGLPSDRFSAERTGGSVSTLTIQRTQQEDSAVYLCASTLGSFGQPQHFGDGTRLSIL.

The genes are TRBV5-5 and TRBJ1-4; D gene unclear. This CDR3 is 11 amino acids long. V shed 4 bases and J shed 7 bases, with 5 bases lying between them. From germline, CDR1 is SGHKS and CDR2 YYEKEE (reference sequence). In nucleotides, the CDR3 is TGTGCCAGCAGCGTAGCTGAAAAACTGTTTTTT. Its protein is CASSVAEKLFF.

Only one count was recorded for this clone. The genes are TRBV6-5 and TRBJ1-1; possibly TRBD1 for D (5 bases). The CDR3 spans 15 residues. Germline values: CDR1 MNHEY, CDR2 SVGAGI. V lost 7 bases, J lost 4 bases, and 19 bases lay in between. The CDR3 bases are TGTGCCAGCAAAGCGCGGGGGGGAACGAGCACTGAAGCTTTCTTT. Its protein is CASKARGGTSTEAFF.

The V call is TRBV7-2, the J call TRBJ2-7; 9 nucleotides match TRBD1. V gave up 5 bases and J gave up 2 bases; unmatched junction bases: 10. In germline, CDR1 is SGHTA, CDR2 FQGNSA. The CDR3 spans 16 residues. CDR3 sequence: CASSISKGQGTYEQYF. CDR3 nucleotides: TGTGCCAGCAGCATCTCCAAGGGACAGGGAACCTACGAGCAGTACTTC.

The chain joins TRBV15 to TRBJ2-3; possible D gene TRBD1, 5 bases. CDR1 is LNHNV, CDR2 YYDKDF, per germline (reference sequence). There are 15 residues in the CDR3. V lost 5 bases and J lost 0, with 12 bases in between. For the CDR3, the DNA is TGTGCCACCAGCGTCCCAGGGATCAGCACAGATACGCAGTATTTT. Protein sequence: CATSVPGISTDTQYF.

The chain recombines TRBV19 with TRBJ2-3; D perhaps matches TRBD2 (5 bases). The ends were cut back, 6 bases at V and 1 base at J, with 11 bases in the middle. Germline values: CDR1 LNHDA, CDR2 SQIVND (reference sequence). This CDR3 has 14 amino acids. The CDR3 DNA follows: TGTGCCAGTAGCACCGGGAAAGGCACAGATACGCAGTATTTT. This gives the protein CASSTGKGTDTQYF. Using reference TRBV19 and TRBJ2-3 for the parts outside the CDR3, the full variable domain is DGGITQSPKYLFRKEGQNVTLSCEQNLNHDAMYWYRQDPGQGLRLIYYSQIVNDFQKGDIAEGYSVSREKKESFPLTVTSAQKNPTAFYLCASSTGKGTDTQYFGPGTRLTVL.

The rearrangement links TRBV28 to TRBJ1-4; D ambiguous. CDR3 size: 14 residues. V lost 7 bases and J 6 bases, leaving 15 bases between the germline ends. Germline loops: CDR1 MDHEN, CDR2 SYDVKM. The CDR3 spells CASKPQRFYEKLFF. The CDR3 bases are TGTGCCAGCAAACCACAGAGATTCTATGAAAAACTGTTTTTT.

The chain carries TRBV15 and TRBJ2-3; 7 bases fit TRBD1. The CDR3 has 14 amino acids. V gave up 1 base and J gave up 10 bases; unmatched junction bases: 8. CDR1 is LNHNV, CDR2 YYDKDF, per germline (reference sequence). The CDR3 DNA reads TGTGCCACCAGCAGAGCGAAGGGGGCGAGAGCGCAGTATTTT. The encoded protein is CATSRAKGARAQYF.

The CDR3 nucleotides read TGTGCCAGCAGCGCGGAACGTAACCGCTATCCTTATGGCTACACCTTC. Protein product: CASSAERNRYPYGYTF. V gene TRBV7-9 combines with J gene TRBJ1-2; D unresolved. This CDR3 comprises 16 residues. The V end was cut by 5 bases, the J end by 5 bases, with 21 bases between. Germline V gene sequence: CDR1 SEHNR, CDR2 FQNEAQ (reference sequence). The entire variable domain, with the rest obtained from reference TRBV7-9 and TRBJ1-2, is as follows: DTGVSQNPRHKITKRGQNVTFRCDPISEHNRLYWYRQTLGQGPEFLTYFQNEAQLEKSRLLSDRFSAERPKGSFSTLEIQRTEQGDSAMYLCASSAERNRYPYGYTFGSGTRLTVV.

This chain uses TRBV7-2 with TRBJ2-7; 8 bases agree with TRBD1. The trim removed 1 base at V and 0 bases at J, leaving 8 bases unmatched. This CDR3 spans 17 amino acids. Germline V gene lookup returns CDR1 SGHTA and CDR2 FQGNSA. The CDR3 loop is CASSLEQGDPYSYEQYF. The CDR3 DNA sequence: TGTGCCAGCAGCTTAGAACAGGGGGACCCTTACTCCTACGAGCAGTACTTC.

V gene TRBV19 combines with J gene TRBJ1-2, with TRBD1 matching 8 bases. The CDR3 sequence is 14 residues long. Germline lookup yields CDR1 LNHDA and CDR2 SQIVND (reference sequence). With 4 bases clipped from V and 3 bases from J, the junction kept 4 bases outside the gene matches. CDR3 sequence: CASSTQTGDYGYTF. In nucleotides, the CDR3 is TGTGCCAGTAGTACTCAGACAGGGGACTATGGCTACACCTTC.

The chain recombines TRBV21-1 with TRBJ1-1. TRBV21-1 represents a pseudogene. This CDR3 is built from 10 residues. The CDR3 here is CASLEGEAFF. The CDR3 DNA reads TGTGCCAGCTTGGAGGGTGAAGCTTTCTTT.

J is TRBJ1-1 and V is TRBV7-2; perhaps TRBD1 as D (6 bases). V gave up 3 bases and J gave up 1 base, with 9 bases separating them. From germline, CDR1 is SGHTA and CDR2 FQGNSA. This CDR3 spans 14 amino acids. The CDR3 sequence is CASSLTGSNTEAFF. DNA for the CDR3: TGTGCCAGCAGCTTGACAGGATCGAACACTGAAGCTTTCTTT.

V and J are TRBV5-1 and TRBJ1-5; 7 positions match TRBD1. CDR1 and CDR2 from the germline V gene are SGHRS and YFSETQ. Trimming removed 4 bases from V and 5 bases from J; junction bases left unmatched: 6. The CDR3 consists of 14 residues. CDR3 in amino acids: CASSPGTEDQPQHF. In DNA, the CDR3 is TGCGCCAGCAGCCCCGGGACAGAGGATCAGCCCCAGCATTTT.

This clone came up once. The V and J genes are TRBV30 and TRBJ1-2; 9 bases line up with TRBD1. The CDR3 sequence is 11 residues long. The germline V gene encodes CDR1 GTSNPN and CDR2 SVGIG (reference sequence). V lost 7 bases to trimming and J lost 7 bases; unmatched junction nucleotides: 4. The CDR3: CASQGAGGYTF. The CDR3 region has the DNA TGTGCCTCACAGGGGGCGGGTGGCTACACCTTC.

This clone was found a few times. The chain links TRBV9 to TRBJ1-1; 7 bases fit TRBD1. CDR3 size: 15 residues. CDR1 and CDR2 (germline): SGDLS, YYNGEE. The J segment lost 2 bases and the V segment lost 3 bases, leaving 7 bases of the junction unmatched. The CDR3 nucleotides are TGTGCCAGCAGCGCGGGGGACAGCATTAACACTGAAGCTTTCTTT. Amino acids: CASSAGDSINTEAFF.

This sequence joins TRBV5-1 and TRBJ1-1; 9 nucleotides align to TRBD1. Germline V gene sequence: CDR1 SGHRS, CDR2 YFSETQ. Losses at the gene ends were 4 bases for V and 4 bases for J; bases not matched to a gene: 5. The CDR3 is made up of 14 amino acids. CDR3 sequence: CASSHDRGTTEAFF. CDR3 in DNA: TGCGCCAGCAGCCATGACAGGGGGACCACTGAAGCTTTCTTT.

The chain combines TRBV7-9 with TRBJ1-1, with TRBD1 identical over 9 bases. V was pared by 8 bases and J by 5 bases, with 9 bases of the junction left unmatched. This CDR3 is 14 amino acids long. Looked up from germline, CDR1 is SEHNR and CDR2 is FQNEAQ (reference sequence). CDR3 sequence reads: CASGTGTGKTEAFF. The CDR3 DNA is TGTGCCAGCGGGACCGGGACAGGGAAGACTGAAGCTTTCTTT.

The genes are TRBV7-2 and TRBJ2-4; TRBD2 aligns across 10 bases. J was trimmed by 6 bases and V by 2 bases; bases with no gene match: 7. Germline CDR1 and CDR2: SGHTA and FQGNSA. The CDR3 length is 16 residues. The DNA for the CDR3 is TGTGCCAGCAGCTTAAGCGGGGGGGCAGGAATAAACATTCAGTACTTC. It translates to CASSLSGGAGINIQYF.

The J gene is TRBJ1-1, the V gene TRBV11-3; D may be TRBD1 (6 bases). Trimming took off 5 bases at V and 2 bases at J, with 12 bases between the two ends. The CDR3 runs 14 residues. Germline V lookup: CDR1 SGHNT, CDR2 YENEEA. The chain's CDR3 is CASSLTGHNTEAFF. The CDR3 nucleotides are TGTGCCAGCAGCCTTACAGGGCATAACACTGAAGCTTTCTTT.

About this clone itself: The sample has other DNA sequences that encode this CDR3 too. The chain combines TRBV6-5 with TRBJ2-7; 10 bases align to TRBD1. CDR3 size: 14 residues. With 2 bases clipped from V and 2 bases from J, the junction kept 0 bases outside the gene matches. The germline V gene has CDR1 MNHEY and CDR2 SVGAGI. CDR3 coding DNA: TGTGCCAGCAGTTACGGACAGGGGGCCTACGAGCAGTACTTC. Protein sequence: CASSYGQGAYEQYF.

This chain uses TRBV18 with TRBJ1-2; 9 nucleotides line up with TRBD1. Germline CDR1 and CDR2: KGHSH and LQKENI. This CDR3 contains 16 residues. The ends lost 3 bases at V and 4 bases at J; junction bases unmatched: 9. The CDR3 DNA reads TGTGCCAGCTCACCGCAAAACAGGGGGCGCGGCTATGGCTACACCTTC. Amino acid sequence: CASSPQNRGRGYGYTF.

The chain has TRBV6-5 and TRBJ2-3; D not resolved. There are 13 residues in the CDR3. The germline V gene has CDR1 MNHEY and CDR2 SVGAGI. V lost 6 bases to trimming and J lost 5 bases, with 12 bases between them. The CDR3 sequence: CASSLVKVDTQYF. The DNA for the CDR3 is TGTGCCAGCAGCCTAGTAAAAGTAGATACGCAGTATTTT.

The chain joins TRBV5-1 to TRBJ1-2; TRBD1 aligns across 12 bases. The CDR3 totals 16 residues. Germline-derived CDR1 and CDR2 are SGHRS and YFSETQ. Trimming removed 4 bases from V and 2 bases from J; junction bases left unmatched: 6. The CDR3 sequence: CASSQGQGAANYGYTF. As DNA, the CDR3 is TGCGCCAGCAGCCAGGGACAGGGGGCCGCGAACTATGGCTACACCTTC.

The chain has TRBV4-1 and TRBJ1-5, with a weak D call TRBD1 (5 bases). CDR1 is MGHRA and CDR2 is YSYEKL in the germline V gene. This CDR3 comprises 17 residues. With 2 bases removed from V and 0 bases from J, the gap between germline ends came to 14 bases. The CDR3 is CASSQLPTVISNQPQHF. The CDR3 nucleotides read TGCGCCAGCAGCCAACTCCCGACAGTGATTAGCAATCAGCCCCAGCATTTT.

The chain carries TRBV10-3 and TRBJ1-1; TRBD1 aligns across 9 bases. The CDR3 runs 14 residues. Per germline, CDR1 ENHRY and CDR2 SYGVKD. With V trimmed by 6 bases and J by 1 base, 3 bases remained unmatched. CDR3 coding DNA: TGTGCCATCAGGACGGGACAGGGGAACACTGAAGCTTTCTTT. Translation gives CAIRTGQGNTEAFF.

The chain combines TRBV19 with TRBJ2-7; D is perhaps TRBD1 (5 bases). This CDR3 region has 13 residues. V lost 4 bases to trimming and J lost 3 bases, with 10 bases between them. Germline V gene lookup returns CDR1 LNHDA and CDR2 SQIVND (reference sequence). The CDR3 coding sequence is TGTGCCAGTAGTACTGGGCAGGGCTACGAGCAGTACTTC. This sequence encodes CASSTGQGYEQYF.

The chain couples TRBV6-6 to TRBJ1-4, with D possibly matching TRBD1 (5 bases). With 5 bases removed from V and 7 bases from J, the gap between germline ends came to 11 bases. Germline assignment: CDR1 MNHNY and CDR2 SVGAGI (reference sequence). CDR3 length equals 13 residues. The CDR3 loop is CASSNGGGEKLFF. CDR3 sequence (DNA): TGTGCCAGCAGTAACGGGGGGGGTGAAAAACTGTTTTTT.